The T cell receptor (beta chain) described here comes from a study of shared clonotypes between healthy human individuals. The overall study: Three plates were used per donor for CD4 naive, three for CD4 memory, two for CD8 naive and one for CD8 memory.

Every contributor of samples was a Caucasian grown-up residing in Nashville, Tennessee. Libraries were prepared by immunoSEQ multiplex PCR; TCRdb keeps only in-frame clonotypes and omits some of them. The sample lists about 1 million clones; around 74% were seen once. About this clone itself: Its antigen is undetermined.

Study-wide points: A handful of donors had about 5% of their naive CD4 clonotypes in common.

This CDR3 is built from 15 residues. The V gene's germline CDR1 is SGHRS and CDR2 YFSETQ. The V end lost 2 bases, the J end lost 1 base, and 7 bases lay between the germline ends. This clonotype was sampled from a man between 18 and 35 years old in good health. V and J are TRBV5-1 and TRBJ2-6; no clear D gene. Sequenced input: memory CD4+ T cells sorted from blood. Subset denoted: CD45RA-negative fraction. CDR3 nucleotides: TGCGCCAGCAGCTTCGTATTATCTGGGGCCAACGTCCTGACTTTC. This translates into CASSFVLSGANVLTF.